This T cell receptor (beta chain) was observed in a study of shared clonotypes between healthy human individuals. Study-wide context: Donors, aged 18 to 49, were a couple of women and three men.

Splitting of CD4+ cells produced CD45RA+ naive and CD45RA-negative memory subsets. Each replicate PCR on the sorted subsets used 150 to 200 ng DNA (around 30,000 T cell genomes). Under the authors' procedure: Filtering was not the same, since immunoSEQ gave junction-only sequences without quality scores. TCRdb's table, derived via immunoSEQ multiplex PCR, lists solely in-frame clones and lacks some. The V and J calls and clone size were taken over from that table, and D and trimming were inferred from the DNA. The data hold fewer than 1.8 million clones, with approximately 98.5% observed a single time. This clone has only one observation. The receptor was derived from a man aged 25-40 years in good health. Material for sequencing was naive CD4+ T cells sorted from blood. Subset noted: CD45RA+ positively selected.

Written as DNA, the CDR3 is TGTGCCAGCTCAGCCCTCAGCACAGATACGCAGTATTTT. This codes for CASSALSTDTQYF. The gene calls are TRBV18 and TRBJ2-3; D is unclear. Germline CDR1 and CDR2: KGHSH and LQKENI. The CDR3 is made up of 13 amino acids. Trimming left V 5 bases short and J 0 bases short, with 6 bases between.